Reported below is one T cell receptor (beta chain). This clonotype has at least ten counts. Its target antigen remains unknown. The input lacks base qualities; no much larger clone sits a single base away. CDR1 and CDR2 (DFQATT, SNEGSKA) derive from the germline V gene (reference sequence). Trimming costs V 0 bases and J 11 bases, and their ends lie 26 bases apart. Including cysteine and phenylalanine, the CDR3 has 17 amino acids. Of the read, only the CDR3 DNA is kept; its 51 bases are in frame from base 1. The label giving this sample's time point can be read as: pre-sensitization, week 0. Per the publication, the treatment or condition label means: therapeutic diphenylcyclopropenone sensitization with weekly scalp DPC. At every patch-test visit, the blood draw took place before the patch test was put on. Patients were eligible if aged 18 to 70, diagnosed with alopecia and judged suitable for DPC therapy, and pregnant patients were excluded. Unfractionated whole blood was collected in Tempus Blood RNA tubes, and total RNA was extracted from that blood.

The library was made by RACE. The sequencing machine was a NextSeq 500. During library preparation, unique molecular identifiers were attached to individual cDNA molecules so that TCRs could be counted quantitatively and reproducibly. For every blood RNA sample, sequencing covered both the TCR alpha and TCR beta chains. The study's processing was this. A median of roughly 99,000 TCRs per sample was observed, with a range of roughly 20,000 to 750,000. V, J and CDR3 annotation of the TCR reads was performed with the Decombinator software suite. For the PS versus PT1 abundance plots, all samples were subsampled to the same number of TCRs (28,000). TCRs were defined as expanded if absent before sensitization and observed at least eight times at the 2-week time point. The raw public data were reprocessed by TCRdb itself: fastp quality trimming at Q25, MiXCR clonotype calling, in-frame beta chains only. For every CDR3 protein sequence, its rows merge into one entry that carries the most common genes and DNA. The V and J calls reflect TCRdb's pipeline rather than the authors' work. The sample yields about 64,000 distinct CDR3 sequences; approximately 11% were counted once. Jointly, the top ten make up roughly 4.3% of the sample.

The data were taken from a study of human T cells and chemical hapten exposure (dated by TCRdb to about 2021). Study-wide context: For sensitization, 2% DPC in acetone was applied to a roughly 2 cm by roughly 2 cm area of upper inner arm skin. Throughout the study period of around 24 weeks, patients also received therapeutic DPC doses to the scalp every week. In alopecia patients, the study followed how the peripheral blood TCR repertoire changed in vivo over primary and secondary sensitization to diphenylcyclopropenone (DPC), a hapten. The mostly female patient cohort included alopecia areata with under or over 50% scalp involvement, alopecia totalis and alopecia universalis. Blood samples were taken from patients before sensitization (week 0) and at 2, 6 and about 24 weeks after DPC sensitization. The libraries were sequenced as a pool, and the TCR yield per sample differed mostly because of small variations in library volumes within the pool. Patch tests used Finn chambers with 0.01% DPC on the upper back, scored after 6 days by International Contact Dermatitis Research Group standards. For TCR sequencing, blood came from approximately 29 alopecia patients at anywhere from one to four time points (pre-sensitization, 2, 6 and 24 weeks). Overall study outcomes, separate from this receptor: DPC sensitization did not change how many TCRs were above 1 in 1000 frequency, and no evidence was found of alterations in global repertoire structure. Compared with pre-sensitization or healthy control sets, expanded TCRs formed significantly more large CDR3 similarity clusters, which is consistent with antigen-driven responses. Alopecia, a presumed autoimmune disease, was present in all patients, so the immune response of the patients might differ from that of healthy individuals. A positive correlation was found between the number of PT1 expanded TCRs and patch test score, with significance reached at thresholds 8, 16 and 32 but not 4. Repeated subsampling changed both the strength of the expansion versus patch-test correlation and the threshold at which the correlation became significant.

This TCR came from a woman in her 40s with alopecia areata. Some clones in this sample may be carry-over from other donors' samples. Here the chain combines TRBV20-1 and TRBJ1-5; the D gene is possibly TRBD1, with 6 bases matching. The input for sequencing was whole blood, taken in connection with sensitization to the hapten diphenylcyclopropenone (DPC). CDR3 sequence: CSARDARGGWFSEAQHF. In nucleotide form, the sequence is TGCAGTGCTAGAGATGCCAGGGGAGGGTGGTTCAGCGAGGCCCAGCATTTT.